This TCR beta chain was profiled in a study of control samples from healthy donors and cancer patients. Some clones are missing from TCRdb's copy, which holds only in-frame ones; the method was immunoSEQ multiplex PCR. This table has approximately 90,000 clones, roughly 80% appearing once. V shed 2 bases and J 4 bases; nucleotides not matched to a gene: 6. Germline V gene sequence: CDR1 KGHDR, CDR2 SFDVKD. The CDR3 sequence is 16 residues long. The chain uses TRBV24-1 and TRBJ2-2; TRBD2 agrees at 7 bases. Sample: PBMCs. The origin of this receptor is a man aged 65 to 79 with lung cancer. The CDR3 coding sequence is TGTGCCACCAGTGATTGGGGCGGGGGTTCCACCGGGGAGCTGTTTTTT. Its translation: CATSDWGGGSTGELFF.